A selection of T cell receptor beta chains follows, all from one sample in a study of blood T cell repertoires in COVID-19. TCRdb's copy holds only in-frame clones and misses some; the assay was immunoSEQ multiplex PCR. The sample records roughly 260,000 clones, more than 90% being singletons. The material sequenced was peripheral blood. These receptors came from a person under 30 with COVID-19, enrolled during active disease. The CDR3 runs from the conserved cysteine through the conserved F or W. The order of the fields is J gene, D gene, V gene, CDR3 protein. A D gene is named only where the DNA matches it firmly.

J gene: TRBJ2-7
D gene: TRBD2
V gene: TRBV4-2
CDR3 protein: CASSQDLWRSGAAGGSTYEQYF

J gene: TRBJ2-7
D gene: NA
V gene: TRBV5-5
CDR3 protein: CASSRRGIYEQYF

J gene: TRBJ2-7
D gene: NA
V gene: TRBV5-5
CDR3 protein: CASSLGLYEQYF

J gene: TRBJ2-2
D gene: TRBD2
V gene: TRBV11-3
CDR3 protein: CASSPGLEDTGELFF

J gene: TRBJ2-7
D gene: NA
V gene: TRBV2
CDR3 protein: CASTLTSYEQYF

J gene: TRBJ1-2
D gene: NA
V gene: TRBV19
CDR3 protein: CASSSIQGDYGYTF

J gene: TRBJ2-2
D gene: NA
V gene: TRBV2
CDR3 protein: CASNGGTGELFF

J gene: TRBJ1-2
D gene: TRBD1
V gene: TRBV28
CDR3 protein: CASSITGGMRGYTF

J gene: TRBJ1-1
D gene: TRBD1
V gene: TRBV5-1
CDR3 protein: CASSAGTVRNTEAFF

J gene: TRBJ2-7
D gene: NA
V gene: TRBV20-1
CDR3 protein: CSASSQASIGYEQYF

J gene: TRBJ2-1
D gene: TRBD2
V gene: TRBV15
CDR3 protein: CATSRGGGRGYNEQFF

J gene: TRBJ1-2
D gene: TRBD1
V gene: TRBV27
CDR3 protein: CASRKTGGDYGYTF

J gene: TRBJ1-5
D gene: TRBD1
V gene: TRBV19
CDR3 protein: CASSRQGAIQPQHF

J gene: TRBJ2-3
D gene: TRBD2
V gene: TRBV9
CDR3 protein: CASIPLTSGTTDTQYF

J gene: TRBJ1-1
D gene: NA
V gene: TRBV5-1
CDR3 protein: CASSLDGQNTEAFF

J gene: TRBJ1-1
D gene: NA
V gene: TRBV11-1
CDR3 protein: CASSSTGNTEAFF

J gene: TRBJ1-1
D gene: NA
V gene: TRBV29-1
CDR3 protein: CSVEPSRSNTEAFF

J gene: TRBJ1-6
D gene: NA
V gene: TRBV10-3
CDR3 protein: CAISESRGGNSPLHF

J gene: TRBJ2-1
D gene: TRBD2
V gene: TRBV2
CDR3 protein: CARALAGVSYNEQFF

J gene: TRBJ2-7
D gene: NA
V gene: TRBV5-5
CDR3 protein: CASSFGQYSYEQYF

J gene: TRBJ2-3
D gene: NA
V gene: TRBV4-1
CDR3 protein: CASSQEGSTDTQYF

J gene: TRBJ2-7
D gene: NA
V gene: TRBV14
CDR3 protein: CASSQDPALASEQYF

J gene: TRBJ2-3
D gene: TRBD2
V gene: TRBV25-1
CDR3 protein: CASSEGTGRALDTQYF

J gene: TRBJ2-4
D gene: NA
V gene: TRBV7-2
CDR3 protein: CASSLLSTVAVAKNIQYF

J gene: TRBJ1-1
D gene: TRBD1
V gene: TRBV5-1
CDR3 protein: CASSPQSRDRGLNTEAFF

J gene: TRBJ1-3
D gene: TRBD1
V gene: TRBV13
CDR3 protein: CASSLDGDRGLVDPLGSGNTIYF

J gene: TRBJ2-2
D gene: TRBD1
V gene: TRBV7-3
CDR3 protein: CASSPGQGGTGELFF

J gene: TRBJ2-5
D gene: NA
V gene: TRBV4-2
CDR3 protein: CASSAEGGRWQETQYF

J gene: TRBJ2-5
D gene: NA
V gene: TRBV19
CDR3 protein: CASSIAETQYF

J gene: TRBJ1-5
D gene: NA
V gene: TRBV6-1
CDR3 protein: CASSESGGPNQPQHF

J gene: TRBJ1-2
D gene: NA
V gene: TRBV19
CDR3 protein: CASTVTGGYTFGSGPWGYTF

J gene: TRBJ2-1
D gene: TRBD2
V gene: TRBV6-5
CDR3 protein: CASSSGLYQFF

J gene: TRBJ2-2
D gene: TRBD2
V gene: TRBV5-3
CDR3 protein: CARSCYRLNRTSFLGELFF

J gene: TRBJ2-3
D gene: TRBD2
V gene: TRBV19
CDR3 protein: CASSMGLATDTQYF

J gene: TRBJ1-2
D gene: NA
V gene: TRBV7-2
CDR3 protein: CASSTRRGTQRPHSGYTF

J gene: TRBJ1-1
D gene: NA
V gene: TRBV4-2
CDR3 protein: CASSQERESTEAFF

J gene: TRBJ2-5
D gene: TRBD1
V gene: TRBV7-2
CDR3 protein: CASSSDRGGKTQYF

J gene: TRBJ2-5
D gene: TRBD2
V gene: TRBV6-6
CDR3 protein: CASSYSRAGEETQYF

J gene: TRBJ2-5
D gene: TRBD1
V gene: TRBV19
CDR3 protein: CASRLAGGEETQYF